This TCR beta chain appears in the sequencing data of a study of cytomegalovirus exposure and HLA in healthy donors. Background on the study: Tens of millions of unique TCRs, all from HLA-typed donors, were included in an early release of the data.

To note about this clone: Antigen specificity is unknown.

PCR used 60 Vbeta primers and 13 Jbeta primers. Per the study methods: As a later analysis found, there were 70 million to 100 million unique TCR beta chains, of which roughly 11 million were shared. Here immunoSEQ multiplex PCR was the method, and the copy in TCRdb shows in-frame clones only, minus some. D and trimming come from the DNA, and the V and J calls and clone size come from that table. The top ten clones hold less than 3% of a sample with roughly 150,000 clones, approximately 78% of them seen once. Study-level results: A few of the chains that were CMV-associated were confirmed in vitro to be specific for CMV antigens.

V gave up 4 bases and J gave up 5 bases, with 17 bases separating them. Germline CDR1 SGHDN, CDR2 FVKESK. The CDR3 loop spans 15 amino acids. The specimen sequenced was PBMCs. The V and J genes are TRBV14 and TRBJ1-1, with D perhaps TRBD1 (5 bases). The TCR sequence derives from a male donor in good health and CMV-seronegative. The CDR3 bases are TGTGCCAGCAGCCCGGTAGGGCGGGGGTTAACTGAAGCTTTCTTT. It yields the protein CASSPVGRGLTEAFF.